Listed below are T cell receptor beta chains from one sample, sequenced in a study of cytomegalovirus exposure and HLA in healthy donors. This table comes from immunoSEQ multiplex PCR, and its TCRdb copy is limited to in-frame clones, with some not included. The sample holds approximately 270,000 clones; over 75% are singletons and the top ten take about 12%. Sequencing used PBMCs. The receptors shown here come from a man aged 18 to 30 in good health and CMV-seropositive. CDR3s leave out the opening cysteine and the closing phenylalanine or tryptophan.

TRBV10-3	TRBJ1-5	AISESTLSGQPQH
TRBV10-1	TRBJ1-1	ASMRGQNTEAF
TRBV10-3	TRBJ1-2	AAAGTGVVDGYT
TRBV11-2	TRBJ1-2	ASSPTTGALYGYT
TRBV11-1	TRBJ1-1	ASSLNQGLNTEAF
TRBV6-1	TRBJ2-4	ASSKAQGSKNIQY
TRBV30	TRBJ1-5	AWSVGGNQPQH
TRBV15	TRBJ2-1	ATSRDRLYNEQF
TRBV11-2	TRBJ1-5	ASSPEGGPQH
TRBV4-1	TRBJ2-6	ASSQVGLLRGGIAGANVLT
TRBV6-5	TRBJ2-7	ASRPTQRAEQY
TRBV18	TRBJ2-2	ASSPSWGSNTGELF
TRBV5-1	TRBJ2-1	ASSPLGLASTNEQF
TRBV6-1	TRBJ1-5	ASQPGQAPNQPQH
TRBV27	TRBJ2-7	ASSLPGTKYEQY
TRBV7-6	TRBJ2-7	ASSSGTSGSREQY
TRBV5-1	TRBJ2-5	ASSLWEEETQY
TRBV19	TRBJ2-3	ASSMGGLGTDTQY
TRBV18	TRBJ2-1	ASSLEGGNEQF
TRBV9	TRBJ1-2	ASSASGRASGYT
TRBV13	TRBJ2-2	ASSPRTGGRETGELF
TRBV28	TRBJ1-5	ASSPATAGDQPQH
TRBV10-3	TRBJ2-5	AISGTGKETQY
TRBV29-1	TRBJ2-7	SVAPGDEQY
TRBV18	TRBJ2-1	ASSPRGASYNEQF
TRBV2	TRBJ1-1	ASSGPTPPSEAF
TRBV7-2	TRBJ2-7	ASSLGSTNPNYEQY
TRBV19	TRBJ1-3	ASRQGGNTIY
TRBV28	TRBJ2-7	ASSSVGSRTYEQY
TRBV11-2	TRBJ1-3	ASSLTRNTIY
TRBV9	TRBJ2-2	ASSVGQGARTGELF
TRBV4-1	TRBJ1-2	ASSPLDSEILNYGYT
TRBV6-5	TRBJ2-2	ASTTNTGELF
TRBV27	TRBJ2-7	ASSLWGMSGGYGADEQY
TRBV27	TRBJ2-1	ASSPTSDVGPKGDEQF
TRBV11-2	TRBJ2-7	ASSPQGGEQY
TRBV27	TRBJ2-3	ASSSGGVSTDTQY
TRBV27	TRBJ2-1	ASSGADTYNEQF
TRBV18	TRBJ2-7	ASSPPGQGHEQY
TRBV7-6	TRBJ1-1	ASSADRVGTEAF
TRBV27	TRBJ2-7	ASSPDSRASYEQY
TRBV5-1	TRBJ2-1	ASTGGSGSGNEQF
TRBV9	TRBJ1-1	ASSIGGNTEAF
TRBV11-2	TRBJ1-4	ASSYYRTSNEKLF
TRBV28	TRBJ2-7	ASSLNRLGTVSYEQY
TRBV15	TRBJ2-2	ASQTGNTGELF
TRBV27	TRBJ1-2	ASSLSRGEGYGYT